The 19 T cell receptor beta chains below come from one sample, sequenced in a study of shared clonotypes between healthy human individuals. Clones were sequenced by immunoSEQ multiplex PCR, and TCRdb holds only the in-frame ones, with some missing. Of 950,000 to 1,300,000 clones listed, approximately 70% are singletons. Sequenced material: memory CD4+ T cells sorted from blood. The sample's subset: CD45RA-negative fraction. These receptors all stem from a man between 18 and 35 years old in good health.

The rearrangement joins TRBV5-6 to TRBJ1-2; no firm D call. Per germline, CDR1 SGHDT and CDR2 YYEEEE. The V and J ends lost 1 base and 8 bases respectively, with 15 bases between them. The CDR3 is made up of 14 amino acids. For the CDR3, the DNA is TGTGCCAGCAGCTTGCTGACGGTGTCGGGAGGCTACACCTTC. It is translated as CASSLLTVSGGYTF.

The chain joins TRBV2 to TRBJ2-7, with D perhaps assigned TRBD1 or TRBD2 (5 bases each). The CDR3 is 13 amino acids. CDR1 SNHLY and CDR2 FYNNEI come from the germline V gene. Trimming pared 4 bases from V and 7 bases from J, leaving 14 bases between. CDR3 sequence: CASSVSSPGEQYF. For the CDR3, the DNA is TGTGCCAGCAGTGTGTCTAGCCCAGGGGAGCAGTACTTC.

This clone was seen once. The CDR3 DNA follows: TGTGCCAGTAGTATCGGGACAGGCAACTACGAGCAGTACTTC. It yields the protein CASSIGTGNYEQYF. The V and J genes are TRBV19 and TRBJ2-7; 8 nucleotides agree with TRBD1. CDR1 is LNHDA and CDR2 is SQIVND in the germline V gene (reference sequence). CDR3 length: 14 amino acids. After removal of 3 bases from V and 3 bases from J, the junction contained 4 bases not matched to a gene.

On this clone itself: The DNA is omitted, as the CDR3 cannot be located on it reliably, and the CDR3 follows TCRdb's listing. This specimen includes other DNA sequences encoding the same CDR3. The chain is built from TRBV7-9 and TRBJ1-5; whether TRBD1, the table's D call, matches the DNA was not checked. Inclusive of both ends, the CDR3 amounts to 14 amino acids. Germline V gene sequence: CDR1 SEHNR, CDR2 FQNEAQ (reference sequence). CDR3 loop: CASSWGQGNQPQHF.

This chain uses TRBV5-4 with TRBJ2-5; D is undetermined. V lost 2 bases, J lost 1 base, and 9 bases lay in between. The CDR3 runs 14 residues. Germline V CDR1 and CDR2: SGHNT, YYREEE (reference sequence). DNA of the CDR3: TGTGCCAGCAGCTTCGGGCCCCTCCAAGAGACCCAGTACTTC. Translation: CASSFGPLQETQYF.

The chain couples TRBV9 to TRBJ2-7, with 10 bases lining up with TRBD2. J was trimmed by 6 bases and V by 3 bases; bases with no gene match: 9. CDR1 SGDLS and CDR2 YYNGEE come from the germline V gene. This CDR3 region has 15 residues. CDR3 residues: CASSDRAGGPSEQYF. In DNA, the CDR3 is TGTGCCAGCAGCGATAGAGCGGGAGGGCCGTCCGAGCAGTACTTC.

On this clone itself: The same CDR3 also results from other DNA sequences found in this sample. This chain joins TRBV6-1 and TRBJ1-2; D not resolved. Germline-derived CDR1 and CDR2 are MNHNS and SASEGT. Trimming shortened V by 1 base and J by 2 bases, and 11 bases separated the two germline ends. There are 15 residues in the CDR3. The CDR3, as DNA: TGTGCCAGCAGTGAAGGGCGGCAGCGGAACTATGGCTACACCTTC. It translates to CASSEGRQRNYGYTF.

J is TRBJ2-7 and V is TRBV5-1, with 7 bases fitting TRBD1. The ends lost 0 bases at V and 3 bases at J; junction bases unmatched: 9. The CDR3 spans 16 residues. Germline V gene data show CDR1 as SGHRS and CDR2 as YFSETQ. The CDR3 DNA reads TGCGCCAGCAGCTTGGCTGTAAGACAGGGTATCTACGAGCAGTACTTC. The encoded protein is CASSLAVRQGIYEQYF.

The chain has TRBV11-2 and TRBJ2-5, with D possibly being TRBD1 (5 bases). Trimming pared 6 bases from V and 2 bases from J, leaving 10 bases between. Per the germline V gene, CDR1 is SGHAT and CDR2 is FQNNGV. The CDR3 is 13 residues long. The DNA for the CDR3 is TGTGCCAGCAGACTGCAGGGTCAAGAGACCCAGTACTTC. It codes for CASRLQGQETQYF.

This sequence joins TRBV18 and TRBJ1-2; D might be TRBD1 (5 bases). Trimming shortened V by 3 bases and J by 5 bases, and 16 bases separated the two germline ends. Germline values: CDR1 KGHSH, CDR2 LQKENI. CDR3 length equals 15 residues. This chain's CDR3 is CASSPGTDLGYGYTF. The CDR3 nucleotides read TGTGCCAGCTCACCTGGGACTGATCTAGGGTATGGCTACACCTTC.

The chain joins TRBV28 to TRBJ2-5; TRBD1 aligns across 9 bases. V shed 6 bases and J 4 bases; nucleotides not matched to a gene: 3. CDR3 length: 13 residues. Germline V gives CDR1 MDHEN, CDR2 SYDVKM. The CDR3 coding sequence is TGTGCCAGCAGGGGACAGGGAAGAGAGACCCAGTACTTC. Its translation: CASRGQGRETQYF.

CDR3 region: CASFVGGGREQYF. The CDR3 bases are TGTGCCAGTTTCGTCGGGGGGGGCCGGGAGCAGTACTTC. The rearrangement uses TRBV2 and TRBJ2-7, with 8 positions matching TRBD2. J gave up 7 bases and V 9 bases, and 11 bases lay outside the gene matches. CDR1 is SNHLY and CDR2 is FYNNEI in the germline V gene. The CDR3 sequence is 13 residues long.

This clone occurred a few times. The chain has TRBV5-1 and TRBJ2-2; no clear D. The V gene lost 9 bases and the J gene lost 5 bases, with 5 bases spanning the gap. CDR3 length: 10 residues. CDR1 is SGHRS, CDR2 YFSETQ, per germline. The CDR3 bases are TGCGCCACTACAACCGGGGAGCTGTTTTTT. It translates to CATTTGELFF. The whole variable domain, remainder taken from reference TRBV5-1 and TRBJ2-2, is KAGVTQTPRYLIKTRGQQVTLSCSPISGHRSVSWYQQTPGQGLQFLFEYFSETQRNKGNFPGRFSGRQFSNSRSEMNVSTLELGDSALYLCATTTGELFFGEGSRLTVL.

The chain joins TRBV2 to TRBJ2-5; D remains ambiguous. CDR1 is SNHLY and CDR2 is FYNNEI in the germline V gene. There are 14 residues in the CDR3. Trimming removed 10 bases at V and 7 bases at J, with 22 bases between. This CDR3 reads CATQDLRALGTQYF. CDR3 bases: TGTGCCACACAAGACCTCCGGGCGCTAGGGACCCAGTACTTC.

The chain joins TRBV29-1 to TRBJ2-1, with D possibly TRBD2 on 5 matching bases. CDR1 and CDR2 from the germline V gene are SQVTM and ANQGSEA. The CDR3 totals 12 residues. Trimming removed 5 bases at V and 10 bases at J, with 15 bases between. The CDR3: CSVSLSGIEQFF. CDR3 bases: TGCAGCGTTTCCCTTTCCGGGATCGAGCAGTTCTTC.

The table lists this clone with many counts. The chain links TRBV7-2 to TRBJ2-2; D is possibly TRBD1 (6 bases). With 5 bases removed from V and 13 bases from J, the gap between germline ends came to 14 bases. Germline V gives CDR1 SGHTA, CDR2 FQGNSA. The CDR3 totals 12 residues. CDR3 nucleotides: TGTGCCAGCAGCCTGACAGGACCTGGGCTGTTTTTT. It encodes CASSLTGPGLFF.

The V call is TRBV27, the J call TRBJ1-6; TRBD1 matches at 7 bases. This CDR3 is built from 14 residues. Germline-derived CDR1 and CDR2 are MNHEY and SMNVEV (reference sequence). The V gene end was trimmed by 5 bases and the J gene end by 7 bases; junction bases not matched to a gene: 5. CDR3 DNA sequence: TGTGCCAGCAGTCCCCTACAGGGGAATTCACCCCTCCACTTT. Amino acids: CASSPLQGNSPLHF.

V usage is TRBV6-1 and J usage is TRBJ2-3; 9 bases agree with TRBD2. V gave up 2 bases and J gave up 3 bases; unmatched junction bases: 9. Per the germline V gene, CDR1 is MNHNS and CDR2 is SASEGT. This CDR3 region has 17 residues. For the CDR3, the DNA is TGTGCCAGCAGTGAATTGGCGGGAGGGGGAGTGACAGATACGCAGTATTTT. It specifies CASSELAGGGVTDTQYF.

The gene calls are TRBV28 and TRBJ2-7; D is unresolved. The V gene lost 4 bases and the J gene lost 3 bases, with 4 bases spanning the gap. Germline assignment: CDR1 MDHEN and CDR2 SYDVKM. This CDR3 contains 11 residues. The CDR3 protein is CASSSNYEQYF. In DNA, the CDR3 is TGTGCCAGCAGTTCCAACTACGAGCAGTACTTC.